This TCR beta chain was found in a study of post-analysis software for immune sequencing data. Trimming took 3 bases from V and 3 from J, leaving 16 bases between them. CDR3 size: 16 residues. cDNA libraries for TCR beta contained unique molecular identifiers. Using its own MiXCR run on the PCR reads, TCRdb lists one record per CDR3 protein. Of about 400,000 distinct CDR3 sequences detected, around a third appear once; the ten largest clones hold 13%. Overall study findings and caveats: The study found TRBV5-6, TRBV5-1 and TRBV20-1 among a few TRBV segments more frequent in patients than controls. Samples made in the same batch grouped tightly together by F measure.

As regards this clonotype: What it recognizes is unknown.

Sequencing was carried out using blood. This TCR came from a girl aged 5-17 years with multiple sclerosis. This chain links TRBV12-3 or TRBV12-4 with TRBJ2-3; the D gene is possibly TRBD1 (6 bases). CDR3 sequence reads: CASSLGAGVRTDTQYF. CDR3 nucleotide sequence: TGTGCCAGCAGTTTGGGGGCGGGCGTGAGAACAGATACGCAGTATTTT.